One sample yielded the 18 T cell receptor beta chains listed below, sequenced in a study of blood T cell repertoires in COVID-19. The repertoire was sequenced with immunoSEQ multiplex PCR; TCRdb's copy has only in-frame clones and lacks some. The sample includes under 50,000 clones, around 86% of them seen just once. Material: peripheral blood. Every receptor here comes from a middle-aged man with active COVID-19.

The chain has TRBV6-5 and TRBJ2-1; 9 bases are a match to TRBD1. Per the germline V gene, CDR1 is MNHEY and CDR2 is SVGAGI. CDR3 length: 15 amino acids. Unmatched junction bases numbered 6, after V lost 6 bases and J lost 3 bases. CDR3 nucleotide sequence: TGTGCCAGCAGGTCCGGGACAGGGAACTACAATGAGCAGTTCTTC. Translation gives CASRSGTGNYNEQFF.

Only a few counts were recorded for this clone. The chain carries TRBV19 and TRBJ1-5; D is unclear. CDR3 length equals 14 residues. Trimming shortened V by 6 bases and J by 7 bases, and 16 bases separated the two germline ends. In germline, CDR1 is LNHDA, CDR2 SQIVND (reference sequence). The CDR3 loop is CASRGRPEGQPQHF. CDR3 nucleotide sequence: TGTGCCAGTAGGGGGAGGCCGGAGGGCCAGCCCCAGCATTTT. Full variable domain (rest looked up from reference TRBV19 and TRBJ1-5): DGGITQSPKYLFRKEGQNVTLSCEQNLNHDAMYWYRQDPGQGLRLIYYSQIVNDFQKGDIAEGYSVSREKKESFPLTVTSAQKNPTAFYLCASRGRPEGQPQHFGDGTRLSIL.

This chain links TRBV27 with TRBJ1-1; unclear D gene. The length of the CDR3 is 14 residues. CDR1 is MNHEY, CDR2 SMNVEV, per germline (reference sequence). V lost 6 bases to trimming and J lost 4 bases, with 15 bases between them. CDR3 bases: TGTGCCAGCAGACCCCTCCGCGCGGGCACTGAAGCTTTCTTT. This encodes CASRPLRAGTEAFF.

V gene TRBV6-1 combines with J gene TRBJ1-4; 9 bases agree with TRBD1. CDR1 and CDR2 (germline): MNHNS, SASEGT. V lost 0 bases and J lost 10; bases outside the gene matches: 6. The CDR3 consists of 15 residues. CDR3 sequence: CASSEAGTGTAKLFF. The DNA of the CDR3 is TGTGCCAGCAGTGAAGCCGGGACAGGGACGGCAAAACTGTTTTTT.

The chain carries TRBV7-2 and TRBJ2-7; 7 bases fit TRBD1. Germline CDR1 and CDR2: SGHTA and FQGNSA. The CDR3 has 17 residues. V was clipped by 7 bases and J by 3 bases; unmatched bases: 18. The CDR3 region has the DNA TGTGCCAGCACTCCAGGCTCAGGGACAGTGGTTGGCTACGAGCAGTACTTC. The encoded protein is CASTPGSGTVVGYEQYF.

This clone appeared a single time. The rearrangement uses TRBV28 and TRBJ1-2; the match to TRBD1 covers 9 bases. The CDR3 totals 13 residues. J was trimmed by 5 bases and V by 2 bases; bases with no gene match: 0. From germline, CDR1 is MDHEN and CDR2 SYDVKM. As DNA, the CDR3 is TGTGCCAGCAGTTTAGACAGGGGGTATGGCTACACCTTC. It yields the protein CASSLDRGYGYTF.

This chain connects TRBV7-6 to TRBJ2-7; tentative D call: TRBD1 (6 bases). This CDR3 has 15 residues. The V end lost 5 bases, the J end lost 3 bases, and 17 bases lay between the germline ends. Per the germline V gene, CDR1 is SGHVS and CDR2 is FNYEAQ. DNA for the CDR3: TGTGCCAGCAGCCTCGTTAGGGGGTTAAGCTACGAGCAGTACTTC. Amino acid sequence: CASSLVRGLSYEQYF.

The chain uses TRBV2 and TRBJ2-1, with 16 bases lining up with TRBD2. V lost 5 bases to trimming and J lost 8 bases; unmatched junction nucleotides: 9. CDR1 is SNHLY, CDR2 FYNNEI, per germline. The CDR3 contains 17 residues. The CDR3 loop reads CASSSGTSGRVLDEQFF. The CDR3 nucleotides are TGTGCCAGCAGTTCTGGGACTAGCGGGAGGGTTCTTGATGAGCAGTTCTTC.

This rearrangement joins TRBV30 to TRBJ2-7; tentative D call: TRBD2 (6 bases). The CDR3 is 14 residues long. Germline assignment: CDR1 GTSNPN and CDR2 SVGIG (reference sequence). Trimming took 2 bases from V and 3 from J, leaving 14 bases between them. CDR3 DNA sequence: TGTGCCTGGAGTCCCCCCGGGGGTTACTACGAGCAGTACTTC. This sequence encodes CAWSPPGGYYEQYF.

The V and J genes are TRBV6-5 and TRBJ2-7; no clear D gene. Germline V gives CDR1 MNHEY, CDR2 SVGAGI. This CDR3 comprises 12 residues. The V gene lost 1 base and the J gene lost 5 bases, with 6 bases spanning the gap. The CDR3 here is CASSYYLHEQYF. The CDR3 coding sequence is TGTGCCAGCAGTTACTACCTACACGAGCAGTACTTC.

The count of this clone is one. This chain connects TRBV5-1 to TRBJ1-1, with no clear D. Trimming took off 2 bases at V and 0 bases at J, with 8 bases between the two ends. The CDR3 covers 14 residues. The germline CDR1 and CDR2 sequences are SGHRS and YFSETQ. CDR3 sequence: CASSFSLMNTEAFF. CDR3 nucleotides: TGCGCCAGCAGCTTTTCACTCATGAACACTGAAGCTTTCTTT.

V gene TRBV6-6 combines with J gene TRBJ2-1, with D perhaps TRBD1 (6 bases). Germline V lookup: CDR1 MNHNY, CDR2 SVGAGI (reference sequence). This CDR3 contains 14 residues. Deletions cut 2 bases from V and 4 bases from J, with 9 bases between. Here the CDR3 DNA reads TGTGCCAGCAGTTACCGACAGGAGTACAATGAGCAGTTCTTC. Translated: CASSYRQEYNEQFF.

V is TRBV20-1 and J is TRBJ2-3, with 7 bases matching TRBD1. Germline lookup yields CDR1 DFQATT and CDR2 SNEGSKA (reference sequence). This CDR3 has 20 amino acids. With 3 bases clipped from V and 0 bases from J, the junction kept 21 bases outside the gene matches. The chain's CDR3 is CSASVHRQGGSSVSTDTQYF. Written as DNA, the CDR3 is TGCAGTGCTAGTGTCCATCGACAGGGTGGGTCGAGTGTTAGCACAGATACGCAGTATTTT.

The chain couples TRBV3-1 (or the pseudogene TRBV3-2) to TRBJ1-6, with 7 bases fitting TRBD1. The CDR3 sequence is 17 residues long. V dropped 0 bases and J dropped 7; count of bases not matched to a gene: 9. CDR1 LGHDT and CDR2 YNNKEL come from the germline V gene (reference sequence). CDR3 residues: CASSQDLWAGGNSPLHF. The CDR3 DNA follows: TGTGCCAGCAGCCAAGATCTCTGGGCAGGGGGGAATTCACCCCTCCACTTT.

The chain couples TRBV28 to TRBJ1-4; 7 bases are shared with TRBD1. Trimming removed 6 bases from V and 8 bases from J; junction bases left unmatched: 12. The CDR3 extends over 15 amino acids. Germline values: CDR1 MDHEN, CDR2 SYDVKM. DNA for the CDR3: TGTGCCAGCAGCCCACCCAGACAGGGTGGAGAAAAACTGTTTTTT. As protein: CASSPPRQGGEKLFF. The full variable domain, completed using reference TRBV28 and TRBJ1-4, is DVKVTQSSRYLVKRTGEKVFLECVQDMDHENMFWYRQDPGLGLRLIYFSYDVKMKEKGDIPEGYSVSREKKERFSLILESASTNQTSMYLCASSPPRQGGEKLFFGSGTQLSVL.

This chain joins TRBV24-1 and TRBJ2-1, with D perhaps TRBD1 (6 bases). The CDR3 length is 16 residues. Trimming left V 5 bases short and J 5 bases short, with 18 bases between. CDR1 is KGHDR, CDR2 SFDVKD, per germline. The CDR3 DNA is TGTGCCACCAGTGTGGTAGGGCAGGGGAGAAACAATGAGCAGTTCTTC. Amino acids: CATSVVGQGRNNEQFF.

The chain employs TRBV11-2 and TRBJ2-7, with TRBD1 identical over 9 bases. CDR1 SGHAT and CDR2 FQNNGV come from the germline V gene. Losses at the gene ends were 1 base for V and 0 bases for J; bases not matched to a gene: 4. The CDR3 spans 16 residues. The CDR3 bases are TGTGCCAGCAGCTTAGTCGCACAGGGGGCCTCCTACGAGCAGTACTTC. Translation gives CASSLVAQGASYEQYF.

The chain combines TRBV28 with TRBJ1-5; perhaps TRBD1 as D (6 bases). The CDR3 has 15 amino acids. V lost 5 bases and J lost 4, with 15 bases in between. Germline lookup yields CDR1 MDHEN and CDR2 SYDVKM. Here the CDR3 DNA reads TGTGCCAGCAGTAGGGGGTATCCGACAAATCAGCCCCAGCATTTT. This codes for CASSRGYPTNQPQHF.